This T cell receptor (beta chain) was profiled in a study of blood T cell repertoires in COVID-19. The CDR3 extends over 14 amino acids. V lost 4 bases, J lost 5 bases, and 12 bases lay in between. The germline CDR1 and CDR2 sequences are SGHDN and FVKESK. Measured with immunoSEQ multiplex PCR; TCRdb has only the in-frame clones, and not every one. This table holds 200,000 to 250,000 clones, approximately 88% found once. Sequencing used PBMCs or T cells enriched from blood (not recorded which). This sequence joins TRBV14 and TRBJ2-1; D unresolved. The origin of this receptor is a woman aged 25 to 39 who had been exposed to COVID-19. The CDR3 nucleotides are TGTGCCAGCAGCCCGCTGCTGGTAGACAATGAGCAGTTCTTC. It yields the protein CASSPLLVDNEQFF.